This T cell receptor beta chain was sequenced during a study of sequential checkpoint blockade in melanoma. Across the study: Some 90 pretreatment tumor DNA samples were TCRβ immunosequenced.

Points from the study as a whole: Rising tumor T-cell fraction and clonality meant about 30 times likelier benefit. In arm A, pretreatment tumor clonality was associated with response.

Produced via immunoSEQ multiplex PCR; TCRdb's table is partial and in-frame only. Here the sample spans about 37,000 clones, more than 25% being singletons. The CDR3 runs 15 residues. The V end was cut by 5 bases, the J end by 2 bases, with 10 bases between. Germline assignment: CDR1 MNHGY and CDR2 SAAAGT. A note on this clone: The antigen is not known.

Stated treatment: randomized to nivolumab then ipilimumab (arm A) or the reverse (arm B). The sample consisted of tumor tissue (inferred from file names), taken from a patient given nivolumab and ipilimumab in sequence. The chain recombines TRBV6-8 with TRBJ2-6; D is possibly TRBD1 (6 bases). The source is a human donor with melanoma. As DNA, the CDR3 is TGTGCCAGCAGTAAAACAGGGACTGGGGCCAACGTCCTGACTTTC. This translates into CASSKTGTGANVLTF.